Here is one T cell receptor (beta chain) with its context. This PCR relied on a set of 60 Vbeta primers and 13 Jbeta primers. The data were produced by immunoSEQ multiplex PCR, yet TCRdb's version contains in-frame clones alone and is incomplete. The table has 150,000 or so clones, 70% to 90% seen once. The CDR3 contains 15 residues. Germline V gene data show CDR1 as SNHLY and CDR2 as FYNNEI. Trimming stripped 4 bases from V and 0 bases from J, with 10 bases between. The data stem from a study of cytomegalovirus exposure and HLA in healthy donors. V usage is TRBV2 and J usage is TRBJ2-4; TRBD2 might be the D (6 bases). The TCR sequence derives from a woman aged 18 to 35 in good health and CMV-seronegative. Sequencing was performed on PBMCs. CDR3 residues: CASSAGGLAKNIQYF. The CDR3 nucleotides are TGTGCCAGCAGTGCCGGGGGACTAGCCAAAAACATTCAGTACTTC.